This T cell receptor beta chain originates from a study of esophageal squamous cell carcinoma under preoperative chemotherapy. Indicated time point: before preoperative PTX-NDP chemotherapy. Each CDR3 protein gets one entry after TCRdb re-called the PCR reads with MiXCR. Of approximately 30,000 distinct CDR3 sequences listed, 45% to 55% are singletons. Trimming cost V 3 bases and J 5 bases, with 11 bases left between them. The CDR3 runs 13 residues. Germline loops: CDR1 KGHSH, CDR2 LQKENI. The receptor was derived from a human donor with esophageal squamous cell carcinoma. The donor label of this sample is uncertain. Sampling was done from a patient given preoperative chemotherapy. The chain combines TRBV18 with TRBJ2-7; D is ambiguous. CDR3 protein: CASSPPLPDEQYF. The DNA of the CDR3 is TGTGCCAGCTCACCCCCTCTCCCGGACGAGCAGTACTTC.